This TCR beta chain was found in a study of cytomegalovirus exposure and HLA in healthy donors (dated by TCRdb to about 2017). Regarding the complete study: A later analysis indicated that the 90 to 150 validation repertoires were generated on the platform also employed for the roughly 720 repertoires of the first cohort. The study was designed to test whether signatures of past pathogen exposure could be identified by cataloging public T cell receptors. Besides the first cohort of 500 to 700 subjects, a separate validation cohort made up of 120 different subjects was used. The study combined high-throughput TCR immunosequencing, statistical association of individual TCRs with disease status, and machine learning to predict cytomegalovirus infection status. What the work shows at the level of the full study, not this receptor alone: It was suggested by the authors that the approach could potentially be generalized to other disease states and immunological phenotypes. While some public TCRs were present in many individuals, most TCR sequences turned up only very rarely across donors. In the study, approximately 150 TCR beta chains were listed as associated with cytomegalovirus. A later analysis found that TCRs clustered in the first cohort also tended to co-occur in the 110 or so validation repertoires, with 90% to 95% of cluster scores above 0. The classifier was reported to diagnose cytomegalovirus status with high specificity and sensitivity in both the original cohort and the validation cohort. A later analysis had no HLA typing for the validation cohort, so co-occurrence there was scored across all 130 or so repertoires. In vitro tests confirmed that a few of the cytomegalovirus-associated TCR beta chains recognize cytomegalovirus antigens.

Library preparation was by the immunoSEQ multiplex PCR assay. As for the original processing: A statistical classification framework was built for diagnosing cytomegalovirus status from the catalog of TCR beta chain sequences. The table comes from immuneACCESS by way of TCRdb, which keeps in-frame sequences with V and J called. Part of the clones is missing from these tables; in studies checked, under half for an unresolved V gene and the rest for unknown reasons. V and J calls and clone size are given by that table; D and trimming were obtained from the DNA. For this sample the table gives some 240,000 clones, of which around 85% were detected only once. Together, the top ten hold roughly 1.2% of the sample. Donors formed part of the validation cohort, which comprised 120 subjects and was distinct from the first cohort of roughly 600 subjects. The sample holds one count of this clone. Its binding antigen is unknown. Nothing much larger sits one base from this clone, and base qualities are not available.

The sample comprised PBMCs. This clonotype originated in a woman aged 25 to 39 in good health and CMV-seropositive.

The bases are TGTGCCAGCAGCGTAGGAGGGACAGCTAGCACAGATACGCAGTATTTT. It encodes CASSVGGTASTDTQYF. The chain uses TRBV9 and TRBJ2-3, with 7 junctional bases fitting TRBD1. Germline trimming amounts to 0 bases on V and 0 bases on J, with 4 as the count of junction bases outside the gene matches. Including cysteine and phenylalanine, the CDR3 has 16 amino acids. The sequence is cut down to CDR3 DNA, 48 bases in frame from base 1. For CDR1 and CDR2, the germline V gene lists SGDLS and YYNGEE.